The rows below give T cell receptor beta chains drawn from one sample of a study of blood T cell repertoires in COVID-19. Profiling relied on immunoSEQ multiplex PCR, and the TCRdb table lists in-frame clones only, not all of them. The sample includes 190,000 or so clones, roughly 86% of them seen just once. Sequencing was performed on peripheral blood. The receptors originated from a man in his forties or fifties with active or convalescent COVID-19. Both conserved end residues are part of each CDR3. A D gene is named only where the DNA matches it firmly. Size is omitted from some rows. Given values are once, few, many or a class for expanded clones.

D gene | J gene | clone size | V gene | CDR3 DNA | CDR3 protein
TRBD2 | TRBJ2-3 | . | TRBV6-5 | TGTGCCAGCAGGAACTTCGGGGGGGCAGGTTATTTT | CASRNFGGAGYF
. | TRBJ1-1 | . | TRBV2 | TGTGCCAGCAGTGAAGCGCTCAGGCGGGGTTCAGCTTTCTTT | CASSEALRRGSAFF
. | TRBJ1-1 | . | TRBV2 | TGTGCCAGCAGTGAATACGGCGGGAACACTGAAGCTTTCTTT | CASSEYGGNTEAFF
TRBD1 | TRBJ1-5 | once | TRBV10-3 | TGTGCCATCAGTGAGCAGGGGGACAGAAATCAGCCCCAGCATTTT | CAISEQGDRNQPQHF
. | TRBJ2-3 | . | TRBV19 | TGTGCCAGTAGTATAGGGAGGGCCGGGGATACGCAGTATTTT | CASSIGRAGDTQYF
TRBD1 | TRBJ1-5 | once | TRBV5-1 | TGCGCCAGCAGCGAAGGACAGGGGGATCAGCCCCAGCATTTT | CASSEGQGDQPQHF
TRBD1 | TRBJ2-7 | . | TRBV15 | TGTGCCACCAGCAGAGTTGCCGGGACAGGGTACGAGCAGTACTTC | CATSRVAGTGYEQYF
TRBD2 | TRBJ2-5 | . | TRBV3-1/TRBV3-2 | TGTGCCAGCAGCCGACTAGCCCCGGATAAAGAGACCCAGTACTTC | CASSRLAPDKETQYF
. | TRBJ1-1 | . | TRBV19 | TGTGCCAGTAGTGAACAGTCTAAAGCTTTCTTT | CASSEQSKAFF
. | TRBJ2-2 | . | TRBV11-2 | TGTGCCAGCAGCTTACCAGGGCGGAACACCGGGGAGCTGTTTTTT | CASSLPGRNTGELFF
TRBD1 | TRBJ1-2 | . | TRBV5-1 | TGCGCCAGCAGCTTGGGGCAGGGGGGAAATGGCTACACCTTC | CASSLGQGGNGYTF
. | TRBJ1-6 | . | TRBV6-5 | TGTGCCAGCAGGCCCCAGGGGTTTAATTCACCCCTCCACTTT | CASRPQGFNSPLHF
. | TRBJ1-6 | . | TRBV6-6 | TGTGCCAGCAGTTGGGGCAAATCACCCCTCCACTTT | CASSWGKSPLHF
TRBD1 | TRBJ1-5 | . | TRBV12-3/TRBV12-4 | TGTGCCAGCTCGACAGGGGCCAATCAGCCCCAGCATTTT | CASSTGANQPQHF
. | TRBJ1-6 | . | TRBV20-1 | TGCAGTGCTAGTTTGGGGCTTGGTAATTCACCCCTCCACTTT | CSASLGLGNSPLHF
. | TRBJ1-2 | once | TRBV5-1 | TGCGCCAGCAGCCTTGGGCGTCCGAACTATGGCTACACCTTC | CASSLGRPNYGYTF
. | TRBJ1-1 | . | TRBV6-2/TRBV6-3 | TGTGCCAGCAGTTACCCCCCCGGGGGTGTGCGGCGAGGAGAAGCTTTCTTT | CASSYPPGGVRRGEAFF
TRBD1 | TRBJ1-1 | . | TRBV13 | TGTGCCAGCAGCAGGCGGACAGGGGGGTTGACGAACACTGAAGCTTTCTTT | CASSRRTGGLTNTEAFF
. | TRBJ1-1 | . | TRBV28 | TGTGCCAGCAGTTTTGCAGGGAACACTGAAGCTTTCTTT | CASSFAGNTEAFF
TRBD1 | TRBJ1-1 | . | TRBV6-5 | TGTGCCAGCAGTAGACAGGGGAGTTTGAACACTGAAGCTTTCTTT | CASSRQGSLNTEAFF
. | TRBJ1-1 | . | TRBV12-3/TRBV12-4 | TGTGCCAGCAGTTTAGGGACTCCTGAAGCTTTCTTT | CASSLGTPEAFF
. | TRBJ2-1 | . | TRBV19 | TGTGCCAGTAGTGTTCGGGACACCCAGCCTTACAATGAGCAGTTCTTC | CASSVRDTQPYNEQFF
. | TRBJ1-3 | . | TRBV18 | TGTGCCAGCTCACCAATGCAGGGATCTGGAAACACCATATATTTT | CASSPMQGSGNTIYF
TRBD2 | TRBJ2-7 | once | TRBV11-3 | TGTGCCAGCAGCTTAGTCCATGGGAGGGGAAACTCCTACGAGCAGTACTTC | CASSLVHGRGNSYEQYF